A single sample is the source of the 18 T cell receptor beta chains below, sequenced in a study of OX40 agonist ivuxolimab in advanced cancers. Only in-frame clones appear in the TCRdb table, and some are missing; sequencing was by immunoSEQ multiplex PCR. The table lists approximately 35,000 clones, about 84% of them singletons. This material consisted of CD4+ or CD8+ T cells sorted from blood, taken in a trial of the OX40 agonist ivuxolimab. The receptor source for this set is an adult with an advanced solid tumor such as melanoma, head and neck, liver or kidney cancer.

The chain has TRBV10-3 and TRBJ2-2; no clear D. The CDR3 spans 15 residues. Deletions cut 3 bases from V and 0 bases from J, with 8 bases between. Per germline, CDR1 ENHRY and CDR2 SYGVKD. The CDR3 here is CAISEATANTGELFF. CDR3 DNA: TGTGCCATCAGTGAAGCAACAGCGAACACCGGGGAGCTGTTTTTT.

The chain combines TRBV6-1 with TRBJ2-1; D gene ambiguous. The V gene lost 7 bases and the J gene lost 0 bases, with 13 bases spanning the gap. The CDR3 runs 15 residues. Germline-derived CDR1 and CDR2 are MNHNS and SASEGT. The CDR3: CASMTDGSSYNEQFF. CDR3 coding DNA: TGTGCCAGCATGACGGACGGTAGCTCCTACAATGAGCAGTTCTTC.

The V call is TRBV4-1, the J call TRBJ2-5; maybe TRBD2 (5 bases). The CDR3 is made up of 14 amino acids. The germline V gene encodes CDR1 MGHRA and CDR2 YSYEKL. V dropped 2 bases and J dropped 4 bases, with 11 bases sitting between them. The CDR3, as DNA: TGCGCCAGCAGCCAATTTGTGGAGGTAGAGACCCAGTACTTC. This translates into CASSQFVEVETQYF.

CDR3 coding DNA: TGTGCCAGCTGTAAAGTCGAGAACGAGCAGTACTTC. This codes for CASCKVENEQYF. The gene calls are TRBV2 and TRBJ2-7, with no clear D. The CDR3 spans 12 residues. V was pared by 8 bases and J by 5 bases, with 13 bases between. CDR1 is SNHLY and CDR2 is FYNNEI in the germline V gene.

CDR3 amino acids: CASSSKWGLAGDEQYF. The CDR3 DNA is TGCGCCAGCAGCTCTAAGTGGGGACTAGCGGGAGACGAGCAGTACTTC. The chain couples TRBV5-1 to TRBJ2-7; TRBD2 aligns across 14 bases. The CDR3 sequence is 16 residues long. V was pared by 3 bases and J by 5 bases, with 7 bases of the junction left unmatched. Germline CDR1 reads SGHRS; CDR2 reads YFSETQ.

The chain links TRBV28 to TRBJ2-1; TRBD2 aligns across 13 bases. Germline CDR1 and CDR2: MDHEN and SYDVKM. Germline trimming cut 5 bases from V and 3 bases from J; bases unmatched to any gene: 7. The CDR3 consists of 17 residues. CDR3 DNA sequence: TGTGCCAGCAGTCCCCGGACTAGCGGGGGCCTCTACAATGAGCAGTTCTTC. It encodes CASSPRTSGGLYNEQFF.

This clone was detected a few times. The chain links TRBV28 to TRBJ2-7, with D possibly being TRBD1 (6 bases). CDR1 and CDR2 from the germline V gene are MDHEN and SYDVKM. This CDR3 contains 15 residues. V gave up 3 bases and J gave up 0 bases, with 12 bases separating them. As DNA, the CDR3 is TGTGCCAGCAGTTTTGGCCGGGACATCTCCTACGAGCAGTACTTC. Its protein product is CASSFGRDISYEQYF. Full variable domain (missing parts from reference TRBV28 and TRBJ2-7): DVKVTQSSRYLVKRTGEKVFLECVQDMDHENMFWYRQDPGLGLRLIYFSYDVKMKEKGDIPEGYSVSREKKERFSLILESASTNQTSMYLCASSFGRDISYEQYFGPGTRLTVT.

This rearrangement joins TRBV5-6 to TRBJ1-2; possibly TRBD1 for D (5 bases). Trimming removed 6 bases from V and 3 bases from J, with 15 bases in between. The CDR3 consists of 14 residues. Germline V gene sequence: CDR1 SGHDT, CDR2 YYEEEE. The CDR3 spells CASTPKVGDYGYTF. DNA for the CDR3: TGTGCCAGCACCCCGAAGGTGGGGGACTATGGCTACACCTTC.

The V gene is TRBV28, the J gene TRBJ2-1, with a weak D call TRBD2 (6 bases). This CDR3 region has 12 residues. The germline V gene encodes CDR1 MDHEN and CDR2 SYDVKM. Trimming shortened V by 6 bases and J by 7 bases, and 10 bases separated the two germline ends. DNA for the CDR3: TGTGCCAGCAGCCTGGAGGGAAATGAGCAGTTCTTC. This sequence encodes CASSLEGNEQFF.

The chain combines TRBV6-5 with TRBJ2-3, with D perhaps TRBD1 (5 bases). The CDR3 is 16 residues long. Trimming removed 2 bases at V and 0 bases at J, with 12 bases between. Germline CDR1 is MNHEY and CDR2 is SVGAGI. CDR3 residues: CASSYGASVSTDTQYF. The CDR3 DNA is TGTGCCAGCAGTTACGGGGCTAGTGTTAGCACAGATACGCAGTATTTT.

The chain has TRBV19 and TRBJ2-1; D not resolved. This CDR3 region has 16 residues. Germline loops: CDR1 LNHDA, CDR2 SQIVND (reference sequence). V was trimmed by 5 bases and J by 0 bases, leaving 14 bases between them. In DNA form, the CDR3 reads TGTGCCAGTAGTTTATTCGGACGGAGCTCCTACAATGAGCAGTTCTTC. This encodes CASSLFGRSSYNEQFF.

The J gene is TRBJ2-7, the V gene TRBV27; D uncertain. CDR3 length: 14 amino acids. Germline lookup yields CDR1 MNHEY and CDR2 SMNVEV (reference sequence). Between the trimmed V and J ends, which lost 2 bases and 2 bases, there was a span of 10 bases. The CDR3 here is CASSLNGWTYEQYF. Here the CDR3 DNA reads TGTGCCAGCAGTTTAAACGGATGGACCTACGAGCAGTACTTC.

V is TRBV6-1 and J is TRBJ2-7; D is unclear. The CDR3 runs 13 residues. Germline V gene data show CDR1 as MNHNS and CDR2 as SASEGT. The V gene lost 6 bases and the J gene lost 0 bases, with 9 bases spanning the gap. The CDR3 here is CASRAPVSYEQYF. The CDR3 DNA reads TGTGCCAGCAGGGCGCCCGTCTCCTACGAGCAGTACTTC.

This chain links TRBV28 with TRBJ1-4; 9 positions agree with TRBD1. J was trimmed by 5 bases and V by 8 bases; bases with no gene match: 3. The CDR3 length is 13 residues. Germline CDR1 reads MDHEN; CDR2 reads SYDVKM. CDR3 protein: CASSGTGNEKLFF. The CDR3 DNA sequence: TGTGCCAGCTCCGGGACAGGGAATGAAAAACTGTTTTTT.

The V gene is TRBV10-3, the J gene TRBJ2-5, with D possibly called TRBD1 or TRBD2 (5 bases each). V was clipped by 0 bases and J by 3 bases, with 11 bases between them. The CDR3 has 15 amino acids. The germline CDR1 and CDR2 sequences are ENHRY and SYGVKD. The DNA of the CDR3 is TGTGCCATCAGTGAGTCGACTCGAGGGGAAGAGACCCAGTACTTC. Amino acid sequence: CAISESTRGEETQYF.

This clone was detected only once. This sequence joins TRBV2 and TRBJ1-2; TRBD1 is a possible D gene (6 bases). Germline V gene lookup returns CDR1 SNHLY and CDR2 FYNNEI. CDR3 size: 13 residues. The ends were cut back, 5 bases at V and 7 bases at J, with 14 bases in the middle. Written as DNA, the CDR3 is TGTGCCAGCAGTCGTGGGGGCAGGGGTGGCTACACCTTC. Translation gives CASSRGGRGGYTF.

The V gene is TRBV29-1, the J gene TRBJ1-2; unclear D gene. The CDR3 covers 13 residues. V dropped 4 bases and J dropped 3 bases, with 12 bases sitting between them. Germline CDR1 and CDR2: SQVTM and ANQGSEA. CDR3 nucleotide sequence: TGCAGCGTTGCCGGGAAGGAGGACTATGGCTACACCTTC. This gives the protein CSVAGKEDYGYTF.

The rearrangement links TRBV7-9 to TRBJ1-2; D is possibly TRBD1 (5 bases). Germline CDR1 is SEHNR and CDR2 is FQNEAQ (reference sequence). Trimming left V 5 bases short and J 2 bases short, with 18 bases between. The length of the CDR3 is 16 residues. Written as DNA, the CDR3 is TGTGCCAGCAGCCCCCGGTTGGTGGGGGAAAACTATGGCTACACCTTC. Amino acid sequence: CASSPRLVGENYGYTF.